These 14 T cell receptor beta chains came from one sample sequenced in a study of shared clonotypes between healthy human individuals. Some clones are missing from TCRdb's copy, which holds only in-frame ones; the method was immunoSEQ multiplex PCR. The table includes 2.3 million or so clones, more than 80% detected once. The sequenced sample consisted of naive CD4+ T cells from PBMCs. The subset denotes: CD45RA+ positively selected. These receptors were collected from a man younger than 35 in good health. Some clones in this sample may be carry-over from other donors' samples.

This rearrangement joins TRBV6-1 to TRBJ2-1; D remains unclear. Per the germline V gene, CDR1 is MNHNS and CDR2 is SASEGT. V was cut by 5 bases and J by 11 bases, with 19 bases left in between. This CDR3 has 14 amino acids. CDR3 DNA sequence: TGTGCCAGCAGTCTATTGGATACGACAATGCAGCAGTTCTTC. This sequence encodes CASSLLDTTMQQFF.

DNA of the CDR3: TGTGCCAGCAGCCGGCGGGACAGGAACACTGAAGCTTTCTTT. This codes for CASSRRDRNTEAFF. This chain connects TRBV11-2 to TRBJ1-1, with 7 bases lining up with TRBD1. With V trimmed by 5 bases and J by 1 base, 4 bases remained unmatched. Per the germline V gene, CDR1 is SGHAT and CDR2 is FQNNGV. This CDR3 contains 14 residues.

The V call is TRBV7-9, the J call TRBJ1-2; perhaps TRBD1 as D (5 bases). From germline, CDR1 is SEHNR and CDR2 FQNEAQ (reference sequence). The germline V and J ends were trimmed by 3 bases and 0 bases, with 8 bases remaining between them. This CDR3 contains 14 residues. CDR3 coding DNA: TGTGCCAGCAGCTTGACAGCTGCTAACTATGGCTACACCTTC. Encoded protein: CASSLTAANYGYTF.

The rearrangement joins TRBV19 to TRBJ2-3; TRBD1 matches 7 bases. The V and J ends lost 4 bases and 4 bases, in that order; junction bases with no gene match: 8. CDR1 is LNHDA, CDR2 SQIVND, per germline (reference sequence). The length of the CDR3 is 15 residues. The CDR3 here is CASSTTGNWPDTQYF. The CDR3 bases are TGTGCCAGTAGTACGACAGGGAATTGGCCAGATACGCAGTATTTT.

About this clone: The sample carries other DNA sequences with the same CDR3. The rearrangement uses TRBV7-2 and TRBJ2-3; 14 bases are a match to TRBD2. Germline V gene lookup returns CDR1 SGHTA and CDR2 FQGNSA. This CDR3 comprises 16 residues. J lost 4 bases, V lost 2 bases, and 2 bases had no gene match. CDR3 loop: CASSLLGLAGADTQYF. Here the CDR3 DNA reads TGTGCCAGCAGCTTACTGGGACTAGCGGGAGCAGATACGCAGTATTTT.

This chain uses TRBV5-1 with TRBJ2-7; the D gene is possibly TRBD1 (6 bases). In germline, CDR1 is SGHRS, CDR2 YFSETQ. CDR3 length equals 16 residues. V lost 4 bases, J lost 5 bases, and 22 bases lay in between. The CDR3 nucleotides are TGCGCCAGCAGCCCGGGAACGTCTGGGGGCTTGGACGAGCAGTACTTC. Protein: CASSPGTSGGLDEQYF.

This chain uses TRBV6-1 with TRBJ1-3, with D possibly being TRBD1 (5 bases). The CDR3 contains 15 residues. The germline CDR1 and CDR2 sequences are MNHNS and SASEGT. With 7 bases removed from V and 0 bases from J, the gap between germline ends came to 13 bases. The CDR3 DNA reads as TGTGCCAGCACCCGGGACGGAAGCTCTGGAAACACCATATATTTT. It specifies CASTRDGSSGNTIYF.

CDR3 bases: TGTGCCAGCAGTCCCCGACTAGCGGGGGTTAACAATGAGCAGTTCTTC. It translates to CASSPRLAGVNNEQFF. This chain connects TRBV28 to TRBJ2-1; the match to TRBD2 covers 12 bases. The V segment lost 5 bases and the J segment 5 bases; nucleotides outside the gene matches: 7. The CDR3 spans 16 residues. Germline-derived CDR1 and CDR2 are MDHEN and SYDVKM. The full variable domain, rest sourced from reference TRBV28 and TRBJ2-1, is DVKVTQSSRYLVKRTGEKVFLECVQDMDHENMFWYRQDPGLGLRLIYFSYDVKMKEKGDIPEGYSVSREKKERFSLILESASTNQTSMYLCASSPRLAGVNNEQFFGPGTRLTVL.

Worth noting for this clone: Other DNA sequences in the same sample also yield this CDR3. This chain connects TRBV2 to TRBJ2-1; D is undetermined. This CDR3 is built from 11 residues. Trimming cost V 8 bases and J 5 bases, with 7 bases left between them. From germline, CDR1 is SNHLY and CDR2 FYNNEI. CDR3 bases: TGTGCCAGCGTATACCACAATGAGCAGTTCTTC. It specifies CASVYHNEQFF.

J is TRBJ1-1 and V is TRBV19, with 8 bases matching TRBD1. CDR3 size: 15 residues. Germline V gene data show CDR1 as LNHDA and CDR2 as SQIVND (reference sequence). The trim removed 4 bases at V and 3 bases at J, leaving 7 bases unmatched. The CDR3 nucleotides read TGTGCCAGTAGTAGAAGCGGACAGGGCTACACTGAAGCTTTCTTT. This encodes CASSRSGQGYTEAFF.

The chain uses TRBV25-1 and TRBJ2-3; TRBD2 might be the D (5 bases). In germline, CDR1 is MGHDK, CDR2 SYGVNS. V lost 8 bases to trimming and J lost 5 bases, with 17 bases between them. This CDR3 spans 14 amino acids. Here the CDR3 reads CASSPGSRGDTQYF. The CDR3 region has the DNA TGTGCCAGCTCCCCTGGCTCTCGGGGAGATACGCAGTATTTT.

The chain links TRBV2 to TRBJ2-4; TRBD1 is a possible D gene (5 bases). There are 14 residues in the CDR3. Germline CDR1 SNHLY, CDR2 FYNNEI. V lost 5 bases to trimming and J lost 6 bases, with 14 bases between them. The CDR3, as DNA: TGTGCCAGCAGTCCGGACCAAAGGGGAAACATTCAGTACTTC. This gives the protein CASSPDQRGNIQYF.

The chain combines TRBV28 with TRBJ1-3; D call uncertain. The CDR3 extends over 14 amino acids. Germline CDR1 MDHEN, CDR2 SYDVKM. V was trimmed by 7 bases and J by 6 bases, leaving 16 bases between them. For the CDR3, the DNA is TGTGCCAGCAAGCGAGGGCCCTTGGAAAACACCATATATTTT. It is translated as CASKRGPLENTIYF.

The chain joins TRBV28 to TRBJ1-2; D call uncertain. Germline V gene data show CDR1 as MDHEN and CDR2 as SYDVKM. CDR3 length equals 16 residues. V lost 7 bases, J lost 4 bases, and 22 bases lay in between. The CDR3 coding sequence is TGTGCCAGCAACACCTATCAACTCGGGCACGCCTATGGCTACACCTTC. It codes for CASNTYQLGHAYGYTF.